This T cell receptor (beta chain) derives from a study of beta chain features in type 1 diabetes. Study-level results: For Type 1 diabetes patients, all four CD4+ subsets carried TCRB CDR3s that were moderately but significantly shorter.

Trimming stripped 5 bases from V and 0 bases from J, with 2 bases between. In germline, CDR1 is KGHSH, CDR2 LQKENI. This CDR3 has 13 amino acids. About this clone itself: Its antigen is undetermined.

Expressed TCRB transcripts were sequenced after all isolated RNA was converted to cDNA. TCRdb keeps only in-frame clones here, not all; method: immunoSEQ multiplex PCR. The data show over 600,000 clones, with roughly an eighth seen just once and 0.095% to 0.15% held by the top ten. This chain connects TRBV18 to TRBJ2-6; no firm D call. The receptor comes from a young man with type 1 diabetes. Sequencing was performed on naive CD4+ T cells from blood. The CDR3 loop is CASSNSGANVLTF. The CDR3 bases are TGTGCCAGCTCAAACTCTGGGGCCAACGTCCTGACTTTC.